Listed below are T cell receptor beta chains from one sample, sequenced in a study of early T cells in non-severe SARS-CoV-2 infection. TCRdb re-analysed the 5' RACE reads in MiXCR, keeping a single row per CDR3 protein. The top ten clones hold around 3.8% of a sample with around 70,000 distinct CDR3 sequences, 9% to 15% of them seen once. Sequenced input: whole blood. The receptors originated from an adult who was a healthcare worker with PCR-confirmed SARS-CoV-2 infection or an uninfected control (not recorded which). CDR3s include the opening cysteine and the closing phenylalanine or tryptophan. The order of the fields is CDR3 length, V gene, clone size, D gene, J gene, CDR3 protein, CDR3 DNA. The D gene is left open where the match is weak. Clone size is given for some rows only: seen once, a few or many times, or a class if the clone is expanded.

length: 15
V: TRBV20-1
size: few
D: TRBD2
J: TRBJ2-3
CDR3: CSARELAGVTDTQYF
DNA: TGCAGTGCTAGAGAGCTAGCGGGCGTCACAGATACGCAGTATTTT

length: 15
V: TRBV20-1
size: many
D: NA
J: TRBJ1-2
CDR3: CSATPPAGSSYGYTF
DNA: TGCAGTGCGACCCCCCCCGCAGGGTCGAGCTATGGCTACACCTTC

length: 14
V: TRBV7-9
size: NA
D: NA
J: TRBJ2-2
CDR3: CASSFGLVTGELFF
DNA: TGTGCCAGCAGCTTTGGGCTAGTGACCGGGGAGCTGTTTTTT

length: 11
V: TRBV29-1
size: NA
D: NA
J: TRBJ1-1
CDR3: CSAVLNTEAFF
DNA: TGCAGCGCAGTTTTGAACACTGAAGCTTTCTTT

length: 14
V: TRBV2
size: few
D: NA
J: TRBJ2-5
CDR3: CASSSQGPGETQYF
DNA: TGTGCCAGCAGTAGTCAGGGGCCGGGAGAGACCCAGTACTTC

length: 20
V: TRBV28
size: many
D: TRBD2
J: TRBJ2-7
CDR3: CASSSLGAATETSGTYEQYF
DNA: TGTGCCAGCAGTTCCCTCGGGGCCGCAACCGAGACTAGCGGGACCTACGAGCAGTACTTC

length: 14
V: TRBV28
size: NA
D: NA
J: TRBJ2-5
CDR3: CASSSQVNQETQYF
DNA: TGTGCCAGCAGTTCCCAAGTTAACCAAGAGACCCAGTACTTC

length: 14
V: TRBV20-1
size: many
D: NA
J: TRBJ2-5
CDR3: CSARDYRGWETQYF
DNA: TGCAGTGCTAGAGATTACCGGGGATGGGAGACCCAGTACTTC

length: 18
V: TRBV28
size: few
D: NA
J: TRBJ2-7
CDR3: CASSGERGRDILNYEQYF
DNA: TGTGCCAGCAGTGGGGAAAGGGGCAGGGACATATTAAACTACGAGCAGTACTTC

length: 15
V: TRBV30
size: few
D: TRBD1
J: TRBJ2-2
CDR3: CAWSVPGQTTGELFF
DNA: TGTGCCTGGAGTGTCCCGGGACAGACCACCGGGGAGCTGTTTTTT

length: 14
V: TRBV7-6
size: few
D: NA
J: TRBJ2-7
CDR3: CASSSLLTGYEQYF
DNA: TGTGCCAGCAGCTCACTACTGACGGGGTACGAGCAGTACTTC

length: 12
V: TRBV29-1
size: NA
D: TRBD1
J: TRBJ2-4
CDR3: CSVDQGADIQYF
DNA: TGCAGCGTTGATCAGGGGGCCGACATTCAGTACTTC

length: 16
V: TRBV7-8
size: few
D: TRBD2
J: TRBJ2-3
CDR3: CASSSRLAAPTDTQYF
DNA: TGTGCCAGCAGCTCACGACTAGCGGCCCCCACAGATACGCAGTATTTT

length: 12
V: TRBV12-3/TRBV12-4
size: few
D: NA
J: TRBJ1-1
CDR3: CASSFGGPEAFF
DNA: TGTGCCAGCAGTTTCGGGGGACCTGAAGCTTTCTTT

length: 18
V: TRBV4-1
size: many
D: NA
J: TRBJ2-3
CDR3: CASSQDAPRVAMTDTQYF
DNA: TGCGCCAGCAGCCAAGATGCCCCACGCGTAGCGATGACAGATACGCAGTATTTT

length: 13
V: TRBV28
size: few
D: NA
J: TRBJ1-1
CDR3: CASSLYRGTEAFF
DNA: TGTGCCAGCAGTTTATATCGGGGTACTGAAGCTTTCTTT

length: 15
V: TRBV4-2
size: many
D: TRBD2
J: TRBJ2-3
CDR3: CASSQVSGIADTQYF
DNA: TGTGCCAGCAGCCAGGTTAGCGGGATAGCAGATACGCAGTATTTT

length: 16
V: TRBV28
size: many
D: TRBD1
J: TRBJ2-7
CDR3: CASSHELRQGFYEQYF
DNA: TGTGCCAGCAGTCACGAACTGAGACAGGGATTCTACGAGCAGTACTTC

length: 15
V: TRBV2
size: once
D: TRBD2
J: TRBJ2-3
CDR3: CASSETTSGADTQYF
DNA: TGTGCCAGCAGTGAGACCACTAGCGGGGCAGATACGCAGTATTTT

length: 13
V: TRBV29-1
size: NA
D: NA
J: TRBJ1-2
CDR3: CSAMDSYNYGYTF
DNA: TGCAGCGCCATGGACAGTTATAACTATGGCTACACCTTC

length: 14
V: TRBV3-1
size: NA
D: NA
J: TRBJ2-3
CDR3: CASSQVRAADTQYF
DNA: TGTGCCAGCAGCCAAGTCAGGGCAGCAGATACGCAGTATTTT

length: 13
V: TRBV20-1
size: NA
D: TRBD1
J: TRBJ1-2
CDR3: CSARDRGNYGYTF
DNA: TGCAGTGCTAGAGACAGGGGGAACTATGGCTACACCTTC

length: 14
V: TRBV14
size: many
D: TRBD2
J: TRBJ2-1
CDR3: CASSQVRASGKQFF
DNA: TGTGCCAGCAGCCAAGTACGAGCTAGCGGGAAGCAGTTCTTC

length: 15
V: TRBV5-1
size: few
D: NA
J: TRBJ2-5
CDR3: CASSPSIWGQETQYF
DNA: TGCGCCAGCAGCCCTTCAATATGGGGCCAAGAGACCCAGTACTTC

length: 16
V: TRBV7-9
size: many
D: NA
J: TRBJ2-3
CDR3: CASSPQEASSTDTQYF
DNA: TGTGCCAGCAGCCCTCAGGAGGCCTCTAGCACAGATACGCAGTATTTT

length: 17
V: TRBV27
size: NA
D: NA
J: TRBJ1-1
CDR3: CASSLGRGVFGNTEAFF
DNA: TGTGCCAGCAGTTTAGGCAGGGGAGTGTTTGGGAACACTGAAGCTTTCTTT

length: 15
V: TRBV20-1
size: many
D: NA
J: TRBJ2-7
CDR3: CSARDLGGGFYEQYF
DNA: TGCAGTGCTAGAGATCTTGGCGGGGGCTTCTACGAGCAGTACTTC

length: 17
V: TRBV20-1
size: few
D: TRBD1
J: TRBJ1-5
CDR3: CSAPEGQGVVGNQPQHF
DNA: TGCAGTGCCCCCGAGGGACAGGGGGTAGTGGGCAATCAGCCCCAGCATTTT

length: 15
V: TRBV9
size: many
D: TRBD1
J: TRBJ2-7
CDR3: CASSPRDRGVDEQYF
DNA: TGTGCCAGCAGCCCCCGGGACAGGGGAGTCGACGAGCAGTACTTC